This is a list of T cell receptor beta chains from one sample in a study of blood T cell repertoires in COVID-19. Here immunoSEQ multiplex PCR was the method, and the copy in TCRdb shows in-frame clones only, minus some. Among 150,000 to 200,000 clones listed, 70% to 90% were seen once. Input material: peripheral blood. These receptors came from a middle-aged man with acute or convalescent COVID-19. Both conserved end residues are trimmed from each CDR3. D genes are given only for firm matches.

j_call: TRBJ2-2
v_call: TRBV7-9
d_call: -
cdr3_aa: ASSTQGVNGELF

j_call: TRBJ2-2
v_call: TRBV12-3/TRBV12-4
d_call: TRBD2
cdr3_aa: ASSFAGAGELF

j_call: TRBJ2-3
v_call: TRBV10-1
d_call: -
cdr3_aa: ASSESKRTGTDTQY

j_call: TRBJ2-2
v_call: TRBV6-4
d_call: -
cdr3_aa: ASSAGNTGELF

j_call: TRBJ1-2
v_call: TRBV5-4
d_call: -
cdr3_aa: ASSLFGLDGYT

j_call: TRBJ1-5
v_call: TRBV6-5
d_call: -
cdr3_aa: ASSPGFLTNQPQH

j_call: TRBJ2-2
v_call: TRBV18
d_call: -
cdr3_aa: ASSPGIAGELF

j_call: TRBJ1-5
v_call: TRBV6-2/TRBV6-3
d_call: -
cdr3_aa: ASSHGEGRGNQPQH

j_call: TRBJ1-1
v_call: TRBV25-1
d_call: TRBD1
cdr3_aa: ASKEDRGYTEAF

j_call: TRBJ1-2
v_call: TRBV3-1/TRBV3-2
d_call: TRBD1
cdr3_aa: ASSQIDRGGGYT

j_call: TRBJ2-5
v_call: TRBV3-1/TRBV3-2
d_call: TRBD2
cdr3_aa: ASSQGVAGVLETQY

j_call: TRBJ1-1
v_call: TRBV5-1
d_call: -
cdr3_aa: ASSSSTGNTEAF

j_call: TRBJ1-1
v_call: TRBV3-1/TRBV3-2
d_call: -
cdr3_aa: ASSQSTGEAF

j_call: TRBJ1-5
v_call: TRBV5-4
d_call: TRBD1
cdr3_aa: ASSQGQGNQPQH

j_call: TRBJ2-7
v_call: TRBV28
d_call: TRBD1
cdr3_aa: ASSHTGVSSYEQY

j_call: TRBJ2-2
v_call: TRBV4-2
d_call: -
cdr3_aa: ASSHPGSPGELF

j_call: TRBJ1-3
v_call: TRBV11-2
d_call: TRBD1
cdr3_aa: ASSLGTGFADTIY

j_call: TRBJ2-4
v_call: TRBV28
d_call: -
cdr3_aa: ASSFNQDGALIQY

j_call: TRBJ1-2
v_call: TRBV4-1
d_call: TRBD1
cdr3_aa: ASSQDRGDYGYT

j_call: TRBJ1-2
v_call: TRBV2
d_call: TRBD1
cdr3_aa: ASSGLGQGRNYGYT

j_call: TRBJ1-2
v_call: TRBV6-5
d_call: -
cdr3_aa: ASRSGGGGGYT

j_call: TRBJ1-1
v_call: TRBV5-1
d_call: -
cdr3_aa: ASSLGDTEAF

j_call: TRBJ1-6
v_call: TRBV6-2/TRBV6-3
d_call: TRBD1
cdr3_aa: ASSYPREGQNVLYNSPLH

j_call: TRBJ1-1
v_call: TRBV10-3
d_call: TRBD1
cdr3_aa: AITRDRGSTEAF

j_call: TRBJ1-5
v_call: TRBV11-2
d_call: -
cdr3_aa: ASSLGTTSHQPQH

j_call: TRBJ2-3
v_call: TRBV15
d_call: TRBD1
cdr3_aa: ATSRTGGNTDTQY

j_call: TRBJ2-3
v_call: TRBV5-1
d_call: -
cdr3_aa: ASSRGTAASTDTQY

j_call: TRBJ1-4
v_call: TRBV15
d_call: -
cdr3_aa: ATSPHREGKLF

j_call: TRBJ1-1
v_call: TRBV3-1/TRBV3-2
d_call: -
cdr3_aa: ASSQDALRGTEAF

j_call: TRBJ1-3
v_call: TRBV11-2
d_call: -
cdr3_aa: ASSLAVPSGNTIY

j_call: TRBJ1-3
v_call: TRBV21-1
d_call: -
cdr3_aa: ATPPSSSFSGNTIY

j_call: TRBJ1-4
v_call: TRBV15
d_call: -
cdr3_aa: ATSRPPGVMIANEKLF

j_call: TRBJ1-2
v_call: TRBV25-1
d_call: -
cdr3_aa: ASSESGTASRYGFT

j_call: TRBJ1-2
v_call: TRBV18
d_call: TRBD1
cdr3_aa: ASSPPAGGSNYGYT

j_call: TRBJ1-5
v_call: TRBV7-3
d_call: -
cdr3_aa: ASSSGQGQPQH

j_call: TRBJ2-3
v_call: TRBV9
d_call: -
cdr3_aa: ASSDDLEGVTDTQY

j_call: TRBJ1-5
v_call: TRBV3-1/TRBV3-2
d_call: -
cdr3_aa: ASSQGYSNQPQH

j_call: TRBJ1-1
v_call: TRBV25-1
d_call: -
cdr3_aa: ASSESGRMNTEAF

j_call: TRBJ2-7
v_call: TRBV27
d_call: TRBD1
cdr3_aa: ASRPMTGLIDEQY

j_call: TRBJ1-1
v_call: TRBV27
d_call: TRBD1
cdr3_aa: ASSLWQGARTEAF

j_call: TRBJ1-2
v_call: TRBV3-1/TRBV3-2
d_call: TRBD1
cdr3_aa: ASSQGQGGGYT

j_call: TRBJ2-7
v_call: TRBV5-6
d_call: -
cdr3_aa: ASSRSSVFEQY

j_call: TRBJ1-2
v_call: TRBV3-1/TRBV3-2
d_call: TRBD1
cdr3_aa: ASSHTGEYGYT

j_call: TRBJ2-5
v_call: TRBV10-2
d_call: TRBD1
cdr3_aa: AITRGPQETQY

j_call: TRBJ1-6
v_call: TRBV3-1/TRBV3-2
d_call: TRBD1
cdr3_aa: ASRPGQGVSPLH

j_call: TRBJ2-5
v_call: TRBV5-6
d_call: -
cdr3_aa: ASSLGRGRETQY

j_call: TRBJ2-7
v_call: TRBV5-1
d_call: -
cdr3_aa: ASNLGGQSRRIYEQY

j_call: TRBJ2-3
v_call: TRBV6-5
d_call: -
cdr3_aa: ASSPRHFTDTQY

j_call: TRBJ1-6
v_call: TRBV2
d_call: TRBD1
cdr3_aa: ASSPPDRGIFSPLH

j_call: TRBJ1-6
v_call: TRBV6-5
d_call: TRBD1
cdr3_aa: ASSFDRVASPLH

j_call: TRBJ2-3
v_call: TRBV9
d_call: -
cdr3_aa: ASSDSGGPPDTQY

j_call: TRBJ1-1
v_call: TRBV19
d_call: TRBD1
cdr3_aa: ASRGTGAMNTEAF